The 31 T cell receptor beta chains below were found in one sample sequenced in a study of cytomegalovirus exposure and HLA in healthy donors. Repertoires were generated with immunoSEQ multiplex PCR, while TCRdb's copy carries only in-frame clones and drops some. The sample records 120,000 or so clones, roughly 95% being singletons. Sequencing was performed on PBMCs. These TCRs come from a man aged 18 to 29 in good health and CMV-seronegative.

This chain connects TRBV5-1 to TRBJ2-7; 8 bases map to TRBD2. CDR1 is SGHRS and CDR2 is YFSETQ in the germline V gene. V lost 7 bases and J lost 0; bases outside the gene matches: 3. This CDR3 spans 13 amino acids. The CDR3 spells CASSGGSSYEQYF. CDR3 nucleotides: TGCGCCAGCTCGGGGGGGAGCTCCTACGAGCAGTACTTC.

The chain uses TRBV9 and TRBJ2-1; 12 nucleotides agree with TRBD2. Germline CDR1 reads SGDLS; CDR2 reads YYNGEE. The CDR3 contains 15 residues. V lost 0 bases, J lost 10 bases, and 5 bases stayed unmatched. The CDR3 region has the DNA TGTGCCAGCAGCGTAGCTAGCGGGAGGGCCGAGGAGCAGTTCTTC. This codes for CASSVASGRAEEQFF.

The CDR3 loop reads CASGPPRTGGGDEQFF. Written as DNA, the CDR3 is TGTGCCAGCGGACCGCCAAGGACAGGGGGTGGAGATGAGCAGTTCTTC. The chain combines TRBV7-9 with TRBJ2-1, with 10 bases identical to TRBD1. From germline, CDR1 is SEHNR and CDR2 FQNEAQ (reference sequence). V gave up 8 bases and J gave up 8 bases; unmatched junction bases: 15. CDR3 length: 16 amino acids. The full variable domain, completed using reference TRBV7-9 and TRBJ2-1, is DTGVSQNPRHKITKRGQNVTFRCDPISEHNRLYWYRQTLGQGPEFLTYFQNEAQLEKSRLLSDRFSAERPKGSFSTLEIQRTEQGDSAMYLCASGPPRTGGGDEQFFGPGTRLTVL.

In its sample, this clone was seen a few times. The chain combines TRBV19 with TRBJ2-6; 7 nucleotides match TRBD1. Germline values: CDR1 LNHDA, CDR2 SQIVND (reference sequence). This CDR3 region has 18 residues. The V segment lost 8 bases and the J segment 0 bases; nucleotides outside the gene matches: 13. CDR3 nucleotide sequence: TGTGCCAGTCGGATAGGGGACAGTTTATTCTCTGGGGCCAACGTCCTGACTTTC. Amino acids: CASRIGDSLFSGANVLTF.

V and J are TRBV5-4 and TRBJ2-1; 8 nucleotides match TRBD1. Trimming took 4 bases from V and 7 from J; bases not matched to a gene: 13. This CDR3 has 16 amino acids. From germline, CDR1 is SGHNT and CDR2 YYREEE (reference sequence). The CDR3 protein is CASSPAQGAIGNEQFF. The CDR3 region has the DNA TGTGCCAGCAGCCCCGCTCAGGGGGCGATAGGTAATGAGCAGTTCTTC.

This chain joins TRBV28 and TRBJ2-7; weak D call: TRBD2 (6 bases). This CDR3 is 15 amino acids long. Germline assignment: CDR1 MDHEN and CDR2 SYDVKM. Trimming stripped 6 bases from V and 0 bases from J, with 15 bases between. CDR3 nucleotide sequence: TGTGCCAGCAGCCCTGATGCGGGACCCTCCTACGAGCAGTACTTC. Its protein is CASSPDAGPSYEQYF.

V and J are TRBV12-5 and TRBJ1-5; 7 bases fit TRBD1. The CDR3 is 15 residues long. With V trimmed by 5 bases and J by 7 bases, 11 bases remained unmatched. CDR1 and CDR2 from the germline V gene are LGHNT and FRNRAP. The CDR3 region is CASGIHTGVHQPQHF. CDR3 DNA sequence: TGTGCTAGTGGTATCCATACAGGGGTGCACCAGCCCCAGCATTTT.

The chain uses TRBV6-1 and TRBJ2-1; 11 nucleotides line up with TRBD2. J was trimmed by 5 bases and V by 4 bases; bases with no gene match: 10. This CDR3 is 17 amino acids long. Per the germline V gene, CDR1 is MNHNS and CDR2 is SASEGT. This CDR3 is CASSGGRGLAVNNEQFF. In DNA, the CDR3 is TGTGCCAGCAGTGGGGGTCGGGGACTAGCGGTCAACAATGAGCAGTTCTTC.

The chain is built from TRBV19 and TRBJ1-1; D remains unclear. The CDR3 is 12 residues long. Germline V lookup: CDR1 LNHDA, CDR2 SQIVND (reference sequence). The V gene lost 8 bases and the J gene lost 1 base, with 8 bases spanning the gap. For the CDR3, the DNA is TGTGCCAGTGCTGCGGGGAACACTGAAGCTTTCTTT. It specifies CASAAGNTEAFF.

The chain is built from TRBV28 and TRBJ2-7; TRBD1 aligns across 10 bases. The CDR3 spans 14 residues. The trim removed 7 bases at V and 3 bases at J, leaving 6 bases unmatched. In germline, CDR1 is MDHEN, CDR2 SYDVKM. The CDR3 loop is CASTAGQGVYEQYF. The CDR3 DNA sequence: TGTGCCAGCACGGCAGGACAGGGGGTCTACGAGCAGTACTTC.

The rearrangement joins TRBV7-9 to TRBJ1-4; TRBD1 matches 7 bases. The ends lost 4 bases at V and 1 base at J; junction bases unmatched: 6. In germline, CDR1 is SEHNR, CDR2 FQNEAQ (reference sequence). The CDR3 has 16 residues. The CDR3 DNA is TGTGCCAGCAGCTCGGGACAGCCTCTAACTAATGAAAAACTGTTTTTT. Encoded protein: CASSSGQPLTNEKLFF.

The chain links TRBV5-1 to TRBJ2-6, with 9 bases fitting TRBD1. V was clipped by 2 bases and J by 3 bases; unmatched bases: 3. Germline V lookup: CDR1 SGHRS, CDR2 YFSETQ. This CDR3 has 16 residues. The CDR3 bases are TGCGCCAGCAGCTTTGACAGGGGGAATGGGGCCAACGTCCTGACTTTC. It translates to CASSFDRGNGANVLTF.

The chain carries TRBV9 and TRBJ2-3; tentatively, D is TRBD2 (6 bases). CDR3 length equals 16 residues. V was clipped by 2 bases and J by 5 bases, with 18 bases between them. Germline V gene lookup returns CDR1 SGDLS and CDR2 YYNGEE. CDR3 in amino acids: CASSVRGNGGIDTQYF. Here the CDR3 DNA reads TGTGCCAGCAGCGTCCGGGGGAACGGCGGAATAGATACGCAGTATTTT.

The rearrangement uses TRBV29-1 and TRBJ2-2, with D possibly being TRBD1 (7 bases). The CDR3 totals 17 residues. Trimming pared 0 bases from V and 0 bases from J, leaving 14 bases between. Germline assignment: CDR1 SQVTM and CDR2 ANQGSEA. In nucleotides, the CDR3 is TGCAGCGTTGAAGATTCTACAGGGGAGGCGAACACCGGGGAGCTGTTTTTT. This gives the protein CSVEDSTGEANTGELFF.

V gene TRBV6-4 combines with J gene TRBJ2-2; 10 bases map to TRBD2. The germline V gene encodes CDR1 MRHNA and CDR2 SNTAGT. V lost 6 bases to trimming and J lost 3 bases; unmatched junction nucleotides: 7. This CDR3 region has 16 residues. The CDR3 bases are TGTGCCAGCAGCTCCCTAGCGGGAGCGGACACCGGGGAGCTGTTTTTT. As protein: CASSSLAGADTGELFF.

This chain joins TRBV2 and TRBJ2-7; 7 positions match TRBD2. CDR3 length equals 15 residues. J was trimmed by 2 bases and V by 4 bases; bases with no gene match: 8. The germline gives CDR1 SNHLY, CDR2 FYNNEI. CDR3 region: CASSASGSGAYEQYF. The CDR3 region has the DNA TGTGCCAGCAGTGCCTCCGGGAGCGGGGCCTACGAGCAGTACTTC. The full variable domain, completed using reference TRBV2 and TRBJ2-7, is EPEVTQTPSHQVTQMGQEVILRCVPISNHLYFYWYRQILGQKVEFLVSFYNNEISEKSEIFDDQFSVERPDGSNFTLKIRSTKLEDSAMYFCASSASGSGAYEQYFGPGTRLTVT.

J is TRBJ1-1 and V is TRBV7-3, with TRBD1 identical over 7 bases. Germline assignment: CDR1 SGHTA and CDR2 FQGTGA. The junction had 15 bases not matched to a gene; V was cut back by 3 bases and J by 5 bases. This CDR3 spans 17 amino acids. For the CDR3, the DNA is TGTGCCAGCAGCTTCGTGGGGCAGGGGGAGTTGAGGACTGAAGCTTTCTTT. It translates to CASSFVGQGELRTEAFF.

This sequence joins TRBV4-3 and TRBJ2-1; 10 nucleotides line up with TRBD2. Germline V gives CDR1 LGHNA, CDR2 YSLEER. The CDR3 length is 18 residues. J was trimmed by 5 bases and V by 0 bases; bases with no gene match: 10. CDR3 bases: TGCGCCAGCAGCCAAGATCGGTGGGGTAGCGGGAGGAACAATGAGCAGTTCTTC. Encoded protein: CASSQDRWGSGRNNEQFF.

CDR3 DNA: TGTGCCAGCAGCCCCCTAGCGGGAGTTCTTCTCGGGGAGCTGTTTTTT. Translating it yields CASSPLAGVLLGELFF. This chain uses TRBV9 with TRBJ2-2; 10 bases are a match to TRBD2. The CDR3 sequence is 16 residues long. The ends lost 4 bases at V and 7 bases at J; junction bases unmatched: 10. CDR1 is SGDLS and CDR2 is YYNGEE in the germline V gene.

The V gene is TRBV11-3, the J gene TRBJ2-7; 14 bases are a match to TRBD2. The trim removed 1 base at V and 4 bases at J, leaving 6 bases unmatched. Looked up from germline, CDR1 is SGHNT and CDR2 is YENEEA. There are 17 residues in the CDR3. The CDR3 region is CASSLGDRLAGGYEQYF. CDR3 nucleotides: TGTGCCAGCAGCTTAGGCGACCGACTAGCGGGAGGGTACGAGCAGTACTTC.

V is TRBV6-6 and J is TRBJ2-1; 10 nucleotides line up with TRBD2. This CDR3 region has 15 residues. The ends lost 7 bases at V and 6 bases at J; junction bases unmatched: 9. Looked up from germline, CDR1 is MNHNY and CDR2 is SVGAGI (reference sequence). DNA for the CDR3: TGTGCCAGCAAACCCCTAGCGGGGGACATCAATGAGCAGTTCTTC. It specifies CASKPLAGDINEQFF.

This clone appeared a single time. The chain links TRBV29-1 to TRBJ2-5, with D perhaps TRBD2 (5 bases). Germline CDR1 is SQVTM and CDR2 is ANQGSEA. Trimming took off 6 bases at V and 5 bases at J, with 7 bases between the two ends. CDR3 length equals 10 residues. The DNA of the CDR3 is TGCAGCGTGGGAGAGGAGACCCAGTACTTC. Amino acids: CSVGEETQYF.

The V and J genes are TRBV6-5 and TRBJ1-2, with 8 bases fitting TRBD1. With V trimmed by 4 bases and J by 6 bases, 13 bases remained unmatched. Germline CDR1 is MNHEY and CDR2 is SVGAGI. This CDR3 contains 16 residues. The CDR3 region has the DNA TGTGCCAGCAGTTCCCCGGACAGGGAAGTTATGAATGGCTACACCTTC. As protein: CASSSPDREVMNGYTF.

This clone was seen once. V is TRBV28 and J is TRBJ2-5; D is perhaps TRBD1 (5 bases). CDR1 is MDHEN and CDR2 is SYDVKM in the germline V gene. The CDR3 covers 12 residues. Trimming removed 6 bases at V and 6 bases at J, with 11 bases between. The CDR3 DNA is TGTGCCAGCAGCGAAAGGGGAAAGACCCAGTACTTC. Translation gives CASSERGKTQYF.

This clone was counted only a few times. The chain is built from TRBV28 and TRBJ2-3, with TRBD2 as a possible D gene (5 bases). This CDR3 comprises 12 residues. Trimming removed 6 bases at V and 10 bases at J, with 14 bases between. Germline loops: CDR1 MDHEN, CDR2 SYDVKM. The CDR3 reads CASRPPGSPQYF. The CDR3 DNA reads TGTGCCAGCAGACCCCCGGGGAGTCCGCAGTATTTT.

This clone showed up just once. The J gene is TRBJ2-7, the V gene TRBV4-1, with unresolved D. The CDR3 length is 13 residues. With 0 bases removed from V and 4 bases from J, the gap between germline ends came to 7 bases. Looked up from germline, CDR1 is MGHRA and CDR2 is YSYEKL. This CDR3 reads CASSQDFGYEQYF. CDR3 nucleotide sequence: TGCGCCAGCAGCCAAGATTTCGGTTACGAGCAGTACTTC.

The CDR3 loop reads CASSQRGETQYF. DNA of the CDR3: TGTGCCAGCAGCCAAAGGGGAGAGACCCAGTACTTC. The J gene is TRBJ2-5, the V gene TRBV7-7; D might be TRBD1 (5 bases). The CDR3 consists of 12 residues. In germline, CDR1 is SSHAT, CDR2 FNYEAQ (reference sequence). Deletions cut 5 bases from V and 4 bases from J, with 8 bases between.

The rearrangement uses TRBV11-3 and TRBJ2-5, with 7 positions matching TRBD2. V lost 1 base to trimming and J lost 5 bases; unmatched junction nucleotides: 10. CDR3 size: 16 residues. The V gene's germline CDR1 is SGHNT and CDR2 YENEEA. The CDR3 protein is CASSLVGREFGETQYF. Here the CDR3 DNA reads TGTGCCAGCAGCTTAGTAGGGCGGGAGTTCGGGGAGACCCAGTACTTC. Together with reference TRBV11-3 and TRBJ2-5, the CDR3 gives the full variable domain: EAGVVQSPRYKIIEKKQPVAFWCNPISGHNTLYWYLQNLGQGPELLIRYENEEAVDDSQLPKDRFSAERLKGVDSTLKIQPAELGDSAVYLCASSLVGREFGETQYFGPGTRLLVL.

The CDR3 is CASRQGKSYEQYF. The CDR3 region has the DNA TGTGCCAGCAGACAGGGAAAGTCCTACGAGCAGTACTTC. V gene TRBV2 combines with J gene TRBJ2-7; D might be TRBD1 (6 bases). The CDR3 spans 13 residues. Germline-derived CDR1 and CDR2 are SNHLY and FYNNEI. V was cut by 6 bases and J by 1 base, with 10 bases left in between.

The chain recombines TRBV6-1 with TRBJ1-1, with D possibly being TRBD1 (6 bases). CDR3 length equals 15 residues. CDR1 and CDR2 (germline): MNHNS, SASEGT. Between the trimmed V and J ends, which lost 2 bases and 3 bases, there was a span of 13 bases. CDR3 sequence reads: CASSESPGHYTEAFF. In DNA, the CDR3 is TGTGCCAGCAGTGAAAGTCCGGGACACTACACTGAAGCTTTCTTT.

This rearrangement joins TRBV7-6 to TRBJ2-3; a possible D gene is TRBD1 (5 bases). Germline V gene sequence: CDR1 SGHVS, CDR2 FNYEAQ. The CDR3 has 15 amino acids. V was shortened by 3 bases and J by 0 bases, with 10 bases between the two germline ends. The CDR3 DNA reads as TGTGCCAGCAGCTTCCAGGGCCCAAGCACAGATACGCAGTATTTT. Its translation is CASSFQGPSTDTQYF.